This is a list of T cell receptor beta chains from one sample in a study of CD8 T cells in ankylosing spondylitis. From the 5' RACE reads, TCRdb called clonotypes with MiXCR, one entry per CDR3 protein. The data contain a few hundred thousand distinct CDR3 sequences, 15% to 20% of them singletons. The sequencing input was blood, either unsorted or a sorted T cell fraction (not recorded which). The receptors come from a male donor with ankylosing spondylitis or in good health (not recorded which). CDR3s include the opening cysteine and the closing phenylalanine or tryptophan. A D gene is named only where the DNA matches it firmly. For some rows the clone size is stated as once, few or many, or as a class when expanded; others skip it.

D | size | length | J | V | DNA | CDR3
. | few | 14 | TRBJ2-1 | TRBV5-1 | TGCGCCACCACGGACGGACAGAGTGGGAATGAGCAGTTCTTC | CATTDGQSGNEQFF
. | . | 12 | TRBJ2-7 | TRBV28 | TGTGCCAGCAGTTTAGGGGGTTACGAGCGGTACTTC | CASSLGGYERYF
. | . | 11 | TRBJ2-1 | TRBV20-1 | TGCAGTGCCCGAGTGGGGGATGAGCAGTTCTTC | CSARVGDEQFF
. | . | 18 | TRBJ2-1 | TRBV14 | TGTGCCAGCAGCCAAGATCGGGGTAGCCTCGACTCTTACAATGAGCAGTTCTTC | CASSQDRGSLDSYNEQFF
. | few | 14 | TRBJ2-1 | TRBV5-6 | TGTGCCAGCAGCTTTGCGGGAACTTACAATGAGCAGTTCTTC | CASSFAGTYNEQFF
. | few | 15 | TRBJ2-2 | TRBV4-2 | TGTGCCAGCAGCCAAGAATCCACGTACACCGGGGAGCTGTTTTTT | CASSQESTYTGELFF
TRBD2 | . | 16 | TRBJ2-1 | TRBV13 | TGTGCCAGCAGCTTAAGGAATAGCGGGAAGTACAATGAGCAGTTCTTC | CASSLRNSGKYNEQFF
. | . | 15 | TRBJ2-1 | TRBV4-2 | TGTGCCAGCAGACCCGGGACTGCCTCCTACAATGAGCAGTTCTTC | CASRPGTASYNEQFF
. | few | 15 | TRBJ2-3 | TRBV10-3 | TGTGCCATCAGCAAGACAGGGGAGGGGAGTGATACGCAGTATTTT | CAISKTGEGSDTQYF
TRBD2 | few | 16 | TRBJ2-1 | TRBV4-1 | TGCGCCAGCAGCCGAAATAGCGGGAACTCCTACAATGAGCAGTTCTTC | CASSRNSGNSYNEQFF
. | . | 15 | TRBJ2-7 | TRBV12-3/TRBV12-4 | TGTGCCAGCAGTTTTTCCCTCCTTGATTCCTACGAGCAGTACTTC | CASSFSLLDSYEQYF
TRBD2 | . | 14 | TRBJ2-3 | TRBV20-1 | TGCAGCTTTAAAAGCGGGAGGGAAGCAGATACGCAGTATTTT | CSFKSGREADTQYF
. | . | 13 | TRBJ1-1 | TRBV7-9 | TGTGCCAGCAGCCCGACGGCGAACACTGAAGCTTTCTTT | CASSPTANTEAFF
. | many | 13 | TRBJ2-7 | TRBV29-1 | TGCAGCGTTGACGAGGGCTTTGGCTACGAGCAGTACTTC | CSVDEGFGYEQYF
. | few | 18 | TRBJ2-3 | TRBV9 | TGTGCCAGCAGCACTCGGACAGGAGGGGATGCTAGCACAGATACGCAGTATTTT | CASSTRTGGDASTDTQYF
. | few | 16 | TRBJ1-4 | TRBV10-3 | TGTGCCATCAGTCCCGCCGGGACCCCGGGCGGCGAAAAACTGTTTTTT | CAISPAGTPGGEKLFF
. | . | 13 | TRBJ1-2 | TRBV5-1 | TGCGCCAGCACTCCCGGGGGGGCCGAAGGCTACACCTTC | CASTPGGAEGYTF
. | . | 15 | TRBJ1-1 | TRBV15 | TGTGCCACCAGCAATTTGCCAGAAATGAACACTGAAGCTTTCTTT | CATSNLPEMNTEAFF
TRBD2 | . | 15 | TRBJ2-4 | TRBV5-6 | TGTGCCAGCAGCTTGGCGCTAGCGGGGCAAAACATTCAGTACTTC | CASSLALAGQNIQYF
. | few | 14 | TRBJ2-1 | TRBV24-1 | TGTGCCACCAGTGACCTGGACATAAGCAATGAGCAGTTCTTC | CATSDLDISNEQFF
TRBD1 | few | 16 | TRBJ2-6 | TRBV20-1 | TGCAGTGCTATCGGGACAGTGACCTCTGGGGCCAACGTCCTGACTTTC | CSAIGTVTSGANVLTF
. | . | 16 | TRBJ2-7 | TRBV21-1 | TGTGCCAGCAGCAAAGGGCGGACAGGGGATACCTACGAGCAGTACTTC | CASSKGRTGDTYEQYF
. | . | 14 | TRBJ1-5 | TRBV27 | TGTGCCAGCACCTCAGGGGTTGGCAATCAGCCCCAGCATTTT | CASTSGVGNQPQHF
. | few | 15 | TRBJ1-4 | TRBV5-6 | TGTGCCAGCAGCCGCGTCGCTGCAACTAATGAAAAACTGTTTTTT | CASSRVAATNEKLFF
TRBD1 | many | 13 | TRBJ2-1 | TRBV27 | TGTGCCAGTACGACAGGGAGTGACAATGAGCAGTTCTTC | CASTTGSDNEQFF
TRBD2 | . | 17 | TRBJ2-3 | TRBV10-3 | TGTGCCATCAGTGAGCCGCTAGCGGGGGGGAGCACAGATACGCAGTATTTT | CAISEPLAGGSTDTQYF
TRBD1 | many | 13 | TRBJ1-2 | TRBV12-5 | TGTGCTAGTGGAACCGGGACAGGGTATGGCTACACCTTC | CASGTGTGYGYTF
TRBD2 | . | 16 | TRBJ2-3 | TRBV5-1 | TGCGCCAGCAGCCCAGCGACTAGCGGCAACACAGATACGCAGTATTTT | CASSPATSGNTDTQYF
. | . | 14 | TRBJ2-7 | TRBV27 | TGTGCCAGCTGGGGTTTGACGGACTCCTACGAGCAGTACTTC | CASWGLTDSYEQYF
. | few | 13 | TRBJ2-2 | TRBV29-1 | TGCAGCGTTGTGGGCGGATTGACCGGGGAGCTGTTTTTT | CSVVGGLTGELFF
TRBD2 | many | 14 | TRBJ2-4 | TRBV4-3 | TGCGCCAGCAGCCAGGGGGGAGGGTTCGACATTCAGTACTTC | CASSQGGGFDIQYF
TRBD1 | . | 18 | TRBJ1-1 | TRBV10-3 | TGTGCCATCAGCTCCGAGTTTAGAAGAGAACAGGGGGACACTGAAGCTTTCTTT | CAISSEFRREQGDTEAFF
. | many | 16 | TRBJ2-3 | TRBV27 | TGTGCCAGCAGTTTACTGGGGGCTACTCACACAGATACGCAGTATTTT | CASSLLGATHTDTQYF
. | . | 13 | TRBJ1-1 | TRBV6-1 | TGTGCCAGCAGCAGAATCATGAACACTGAAGCTTTCTTT | CASSRIMNTEAFF
. | . | 15 | TRBJ2-1 | TRBV6-1 | TGTGCCAGCATGTCCGGGACTGTTGGATACAATGAGCAGTTCTTC | CASMSGTVGYNEQFF
TRBD2 | . | 16 | TRBJ2-1 | TRBV18 | TGTGCCAGCTCACCACCCGGGACTAGCGGATACAATGAGCAGTTCTTC | CASSPPGTSGYNEQFF
. | . | 15 | TRBJ1-5 | TRBV5-1 | TGCGCCAGCAGCTTGGGATTTGATAGCAATCAGCCCCAGCATTTT | CASSLGFDSNQPQHF
TRBD2 | . | 16 | TRBJ2-1 | TRBV9 | TGTGCCAGCAGCGTATACGCGGCTAGCGGGACACATGAGCAGTTCTTC | CASSVYAASGTHEQFF
TRBD1 | . | 17 | TRBJ2-5 | TRBV11-2 | TGTGCCAGCAGCGGGACGGGCTGGACAGGTTATTTAGGGACCCAGTACTTC | CASSGTGWTGYLGTQYF
TRBD2 | . | 19 | TRBJ2-5 | TRBV11-2 | TGTGCCAGCAGCTTGGGCCCTCTACCGGGAGGGCTCCCCCAAGAGACCCAGTACTTT | CASSLGPLPGGLPQETQYF
TRBD2 | . | 16 | TRBJ2-1 | TRBV20-1 | TGCAGTGCTCTTCCATGGCTAGCGGGAGGTCAGAATGAGCAGTTCTTC | CSALPWLAGGQNEQFF
TRBD2 | . | 21 | TRBJ2-2 | TRBV6-2/TRBV6-3 | TGTGCCAGCAGTCCCGGTGGGGGGGGGAGGCAGGCACCAGCGAACACCGGGGAGCTGTTTTTT | CASSPGGGGRQAPANTGELFF
TRBD1 | . | 16 | TRBJ2-5 | TRBV5-6 | TGTGCCAGCAGCTTTATTACCGGGACAGGGGTAGAGACCCAGTACTTC | CASSFITGTGVETQYF
. | few | 14 | TRBJ2-1 | TRBV12-3/TRBV12-4 | TGTGCCAGCAGTTTATCGACTAGTAGCGATGAGCAGTTCTTC | CASSLSTSSDEQFF
. | many | 15 | TRBJ1-1 | TRBV4-1 | TGCGCCAGCAGCCAAGTTCCGGGGTTAGGCACTGAAGCTTTCTTT | CASSQVPGLGTEAFF
. | few | 16 | TRBJ2-3 | TRBV28 | TGTGCCAGCAGTTTAATGACTGCCAGGGGTGCAGATACGCAGTATTTT | CASSLMTARGADTQYF
. | . | 15 | TRBJ1-5 | TRBV21-1 | TGTGCCAGCAACCCCGCAGGGCGACGGAGTCAGCCCCAGCATTTT | CASNPAGRRSQPQHF
. | few | 15 | TRBJ2-7 | TRBV4-2 | TGTGCCAGCAGCCAAGATTTGGAGGGAGCAGGAGAGCAGTACTTC | CASSQDLEGAGEQYF